The present T cell receptor (beta chain) was sequenced within a study of blood T cell repertoires in COVID-19. About the study: COVID-19 samples collected from the United States, Italy and Spain covered acute and convalescent phases.

Under the authors' procedure: Reference gene primer amplification yielded estimated nucleated cell counts. Measured with immunoSEQ multiplex PCR; TCRdb has only the in-frame clones, and not every one. The DNA gave D and trimming, while V, J and clone size come from that table. This sample has around 110,000 clones, with roughly nine tenths found just once. This clone showed up just a few times. CDR1 is SQVTM, CDR2 ANQGSEA, per germline. The CDR3 is 13 residues long. V was clipped by 3 bases and J by 7 bases, with 13 bases between them. This chain links TRBV29-1 with TRBJ2-1; the D gene is possibly TRBD2 (6 bases). Sample: peripheral blood. The TCR was taken from a human donor with active COVID-19. The donor label of this sample is uncertain. The CDR3 is CSVEEGLGNEQFF. Here the CDR3 DNA reads TGCAGCGTTGAGGAGGGCCTGGGTAATGAGCAGTTCTTC.